These T cell receptor beta chains were read from a single sample in a study of shared clonotypes between healthy human individuals. Clones were read by immunoSEQ multiplex PCR, and TCRdb kept only the in-frame ones, dropping some. The data show approximately 2,000,000 clones, 92% seen once. Input material: naive CD4+ T cells from PBMCs. The receptors stem from a man aged 18 to 29 in good health. Some clones in this sample may be carry-over from other donors' samples. Both conserved end residues are part of each CDR3. Fields, in order: D gene, J gene, V gene, clone size, CDR3 protein, CDR3 DNA. D genes are given only for firm matches. Clone sizes are given selectively: once, few, many, or a class where the clone is expanded.

>-|TRBJ2-7|TRBV28|-
CASSLSTGLIYEQYF
TGTGCCAGCAGTTTGTCTACCGGACTGATCTACGAGCAGTACTTC
>-|TRBJ1-5|TRBV29-1|-
CSVLTSSNQPQHF
TGCAGCGTACTGACATCTAGCAATCAGCCCCAGCATTTT
>TRBD1|TRBJ1-6|TRBV30|-
CAWSLRDREWSPLHF
TGTGCCTGGAGCCTTCGGGACAGGGAGTGGTCACCCCTCCACTTT
>-|TRBJ2-3|TRBV7-9|-
CASSFGGTDTQYF
TGTGCCAGCAGCTTCGGGGGAACAGATACGCAGTATTTT
>-|TRBJ2-7|TRBV5-1|-
CASSLAASFYEQYF
TGCGCCAGCAGCTTGGCGGCTAGCTTCTACGAGCAGTACTTC
>-|TRBJ2-7|TRBV5-1|few
CASSRNSGLDEQYF
TGCGCCAGCAGCCGAAACTCAGGGTTGGACGAGCAGTACTTC
>-|TRBJ2-7|TRBV9|-
CASSPIGTRDEQYF
TGTGCCAGCAGCCCTATCGGGACAAGGGACGAGCAGTACTTC
>TRBD1|TRBJ2-2|TRBV5-1|few
CASSSDRAGGELFF
TGCGCCAGCAGCTCCGACAGGGCCGGCGGGGAGCTGTTTTTT
>-|TRBJ2-5|TRBV19|-
CASRYRASYGLETQYF
TGTGCCAGTAGATACCGGGCGTCCTATGGGTTGGAGACCCAGTACTTC
>-|TRBJ2-4|TRBV19|-
CASSIVSGNIQYF
TGTGCCAGTAGTATAGTATCAGGGAACATTCAGTACTTC
>-|TRBJ2-1|TRBV5-1|-
CASSMDGYNEQFF
TGCGCCAGCAGTATGGACGGATACAATGAGCAGTTCTTC
>-|TRBJ2-1|TRBV9|-
CASSVAAQPLADPPFF
TGTGCCAGCAGCGTAGCAGCACAGCCGTTAGCCGACCCGCCGTTCTTC
>-|TRBJ2-3|TRBV18|-
CASSPAVPTDTQYF
TGTGCCAGCTCACCAGCAGTGCCCACAGATACGCAGTATTTT
>-|TRBJ2-3|TRBV19|-
CASSIGLVITDTQYF
TGTGCCAGTAGTATAGGGCTAGTAATCACAGATACGCAGTATTTT
>-|TRBJ1-1|TRBV7-2|-
CASSFWAGLNTEAFF
TGTGCCAGCAGCTTCTGGGCGGGGCTGAACACTGAAGCTTTCTTT
>-|TRBJ1-1|TRBV7-6|-
CASTARDKLNTEAFF
TGTGCCAGCACCGCTCGGGACAAGTTGAACACTGAAGCTTTCTTT
>TRBD1|TRBJ2-7|TRBV6-5|-
CASGTNRGLGEQYF
TGTGCCAGCGGGACAAACAGGGGTTTGGGGGAGCAGTACTTC
>TRBD1|TRBJ2-2|TRBV9|-
CASSVSSFGTGVTGELFF
TGTGCCAGCAGCGTATCGAGTTTCGGGACAGGGGTCACCGGGGAGCTGTTTTTT
>TRBD1|TRBJ2-7|TRBV28|-
CAIDRGQGNEQYF
TGTGCCATCGACCGGGGACAGGGAAACGAGCAGTACTTC
>TRBD1|TRBJ1-2|TRBV15|-
CATSRVTGTGPKSYGYTF
TGTGCCACCAGCAGAGTTACCGGGACAGGGCCGAAGAGCTATGGCTACACCTTC
>-|TRBJ1-1|TRBV7-8|-
CASSPSEARAEAFF
TGTGCCAGCAGCCCCTCGGAGGCGAGGGCTGAAGCTTTCTTT
>-|TRBJ2-1|TRBV9|-
CASSSNPPGGKEFF
TGTGCCAGCAGCTCTAACCCCCCCGGGGGCAAAGAGTTCTTC
>-|TRBJ2-3|TRBV6-5|-
CASTPWGGSTDTQYF
TGTGCCAGCACTCCCTGGGGGGGCAGCACAGATACGCAGTATTTT
>-|TRBJ2-3|TRBV28|-
CASRAMVTDTQYF
TGTGCCAGCAGGGCAATGGTAACAGATACGCAGTATTTT
>-|TRBJ2-3|TRBV9|-
CASSQGPGRTDTQYF
TGTGCCAGCAGCCAGGGGCCAGGGCGGACAGATACGCAGTATTTT
>TRBD2|TRBJ2-2|TRBV14|-
CASSQSGTNTGELFF
TGTGCCAGCAGCCAAAGCGGGACGAACACCGGGGAGCTGTTTTTT
>TRBD2|TRBJ2-7|TRBV28|-
CASRGGLAGEGEQYF
TGTGCCAGCAGAGGGGGACTAGCGGGAGAAGGCGAGCAGTACTTC
>-|TRBJ1-3|TRBV11-2|-
CASSLVAAGNTIYF
TGTGCCAGCAGCTTAGTTGCGGCTGGAAACACCATATATTTT
>-|TRBJ1-2|TRBV2|-
CASRKGSYGYTF
TGTGCCAGCCGTAAGGGTTCCTATGGCTACACCTTC
>TRBD2|TRBJ2-1|TRBV25-1|-
CASRTGSGSRNEQFF
TGTGCCAGCAGGACGGGTAGCGGGAGTCGGAATGAGCAGTTCTTC
>TRBD1|TRBJ1-1|TRBV7-9|-
CASSPHRGLTEAFF
TGTGCCAGCAGCCCCCACAGGGGGCTGACTGAAGCTTTCTTT
>-|TRBJ2-5|TRBV9|-
CASSALDGRGPPQYF
TGTGCCAGCAGCGCCCTGGACGGGAGAGGGCCTCCCCAGTACTTC
>-|TRBJ1-1|TRBV4-2|-
CASSQVFMANTEAFF
TGTGCCAGCAGCCAAGTCTTCATGGCGAACACTGAAGCTTTCTTT
>TRBD2|TRBJ2-6|TRBV5-1|once
CASSTGLAGGTGGANVLTF
TGCGCCAGCAGCACGGGACTAGCGGGAGGGACGGGAGGGGCCAACGTCCTGACTTTC
>-|TRBJ1-2|TRBV2|-
CASSEAEGYTF
TGTGCCAGCAGTGAAGCTGAGGGCTACACCTTC
>TRBD2|TRBJ2-1|TRBV7-6|-
CASSSKRLAGGRYNEQFF
TGTGCCAGCAGCTCTAAGAGACTAGCGGGAGGCCGCTACAATGAGCAGTTCTTC
>-|TRBJ2-3|TRBV5-4|-
CASSFAADPSTDTQYF
TGTGCCAGCAGCTTTGCCGCCGACCCTAGCACAGATACGCAGTATTTT
>TRBD1|TRBJ2-1|TRBV5-6|-
CASSLVWDRSSYNEQFF
TGTGCCAGCAGCTTGGTGTGGGACAGGAGCTCCTACAATGAGCAGTTCTTC
>TRBD2|TRBJ2-1|TRBV28|-
CASSPSLGLAGAPGQFF
TGTGCCAGCAGTCCGAGTCTCGGACTAGCGGGGGCCCCTGGGCAGTTCTTC
>-|TRBJ1-2|TRBV6-5|-
CASSLGTNYGYTF
TGTGCCAGCAGTTTGGGGACTAACTATGGCTACACCTTC
>-|TRBJ2-3|TRBV5-1|-
CASNPSDRAWGDTQYF
TGCGCCAGCAACCCCTCTGACCGAGCCTGGGGAGATACGCAGTATTTT
>-|TRBJ2-2|TRBV18|-
CASGRRDTSTGELFF
TGTGCCAGCGGACGGAGGGACACTAGCACCGGGGAGCTGTTTTTT
>TRBD1|TRBJ2-3|TRBV28|-
CAARGLTNTDTQYF
TGTGCCGCCAGGGGGCTAACTAACACAGATACGCAGTATTTT
>-|TRBJ2-4|TRBV4-3|once
CASSQGIGVPMSQYF
TGCGCCAGCAGCCAAGGGATAGGGGTCCCCATGTCTCAGTACTTC
>TRBD1|TRBJ2-2|TRBV10-3|-
CAIRGQGAGELFF
TGTGCCATCAGGGGACAGGGGGCCGGGGAGCTGTTTTTT
>-|TRBJ1-1|TRBV28|-
CASSLASPDEAFF
TGTGCCAGCAGTCTCGCAAGTCCGGATGAAGCTTTCTTT
>-|TRBJ1-2|TRBV18|-
CASSPNTGHYTPNGYTF
TGTGCCAGCTCACCCAATACAGGCCATTATACCCCAAACGGCTACACCTTC
>TRBD2|TRBJ2-1|TRBV27|-
CASSSSGTSGIINEQFF
TGTGCCAGCAGTTCCTCCGGGACTAGCGGGATAATAAATGAGCAGTTCTTC
>-|TRBJ2-3|TRBV5-1|-
CASIGSTDTQYF
TGCGCCAGCATTGGGAGCACAGATACGCAGTATTTT
>TRBD1|TRBJ2-7|TRBV29-1|-
CSVHLGQGAYEQYF
TGCAGCGTGCATTTGGGACAGGGGGCTTACGAGCAGTACTTC
>-|TRBJ2-2|TRBV5-1|-
CASSLISRGANTGELFF
TGCGCCAGCAGCTTAATCTCTAGAGGGGCGAACACCGGGGAGCTGTTTTTT
>-|TRBJ1-1|TRBV7-8|-
CASSPVFLNTEAFF
TGTGCCAGCAGCCCTGTTTTCTTGAACACTGAAGCTTTCTTT
>-|TRBJ1-1|TRBV5-1|-
CASSSSTVTEAFF
TGCGCCAGCAGCTCGAGCACGGTCACTGAAGCTTTCTTT
>TRBD2|TRBJ2-1|TRBV7-2|-
CASSYLSGGSYNEQFF
TGTGCCAGCAGCTATCTTAGCGGGGGTTCCTACAATGAGCAGTTCTTC